This TCR beta chain was identified during a study of blood T cell repertoires in COVID-19. This clone has more than one count but fewer than ten. V shed 3 bases, J shed 5 bases, and the junction held 3 bases outside the gene matches. The length of the CDR3 is 13 residues. The V gene's germline CDR1 is MNHNY and CDR2 SVGAGI (reference sequence). The table came from immunoSEQ multiplex PCR; TCRdb's copy has only in-frame clones and leaves some out. The sample lists around 270,000 clones; around 87% were seen once. This clonotype originated in a woman in her forties or fifties with acute or convalescent COVID-19. Sequenced: peripheral blood. The chain has TRBV6-6 and TRBJ2-5, with 7 bases fitting TRBD1. In nucleotides, the CDR3 is TGTGCCAGCAGTTATTCACAGGGGGAGACCCAGTACTTC. Encoded protein: CASSYSQGETQYF.